This T cell receptor beta chain was identified during a study of regulatory T cells in long-lasting Graves disease. Study-wide results and limits: Among persistent patients, a larger number of public clonotypes were shared (about 2,700) than among newly diagnosed patients (approximately 970). There was favoring of TRBV28, TRBJ1-2 and TRBJ2-5 in persistent disease.

The time point here: newly diagnosed GD, antithyroid drugs for less than 3 months. Making the TCR library involved RNA that had been extracted from PBMCs. Both iRepertoire HTBI primers and Arm-PCR of CDR3 regions were used to build the TCR beta libraries. TCRdb fed the multiplex PCR reads into MiXCR, producing one record per CDR3 protein. The sample has about 210,000 distinct CDR3 sequences, about 19% seen once. Trimming removed 6 bases at V and 12 bases at J, with 15 bases between. CDR1 is MDHEN and CDR2 is SYDVKM in the germline V gene. There are 12 residues in the CDR3. In this sample, this clonotype turned up many times. Its specificity is not known. These data were also reused for a study on T cells in Graves' hyperthyroidism and ophthalmopathy. That work adds: Investigators excluded patients with uncontrolled infection, other autoimmune disease, pregnancy or lactation.

This receptor was identified in a woman aged 30 to 39 with Graves disease. Specimen: peripheral blood mononuclear cells (PBMCs), collected at new diagnosis, from a patient treated with antithyroid drugs. J is TRBJ2-1 and V is TRBV28, with D unresolved. Here the CDR3 reads CASSEPVGGQFF. The DNA for the CDR3 is TGTGCCAGCAGCGAACCGGTTGGTGGGCAGTTCTTC.